The 32 T cell receptor beta chains reported below all come from one sample, sequenced in a study of T-cell reconstitution after alpha-beta-depleted transplantation in children. Library preparation (for TCRbeta) was performed with unique molecular identifiers. TCRdb passed the PCR reads through MiXCR, listing each CDR3 protein once. The table includes around 800,000 distinct CDR3 sequences, about 16% detected once. The sample in question was PBMCs, mostly from graft donor cells, obtained 360 days after TCRalphabeta/CD19-depleted stem cell transplant. These receptors came from a male patient younger than 18 who had a stem cell transplant for acute lymphoblastic leukemia, so the T cells may come from the graft donor.

CDR3 sequence (DNA): TGCGCCAGCAGCAAAGTCTTGGGCACAGGGACCTACGAGCAGTACTTC. The encoded protein is CASSKVLGTGTYEQYF. The rearrangement uses TRBV4-1 and TRBJ2-7, with TRBD1 as a possible D gene (6 bases). The CDR3 sequence is 16 residues long. V was clipped by 5 bases and J by 2 bases, with 19 bases between them. CDR1 is MGHRA, CDR2 YSYEKL, per germline.

About this clonotype itself: An end of the junction differs from the germline gene, which may be a read error. The chain recombines TRBV4-1 with TRBJ2-1; 7 positions match TRBD1. Germline V gene data show CDR1 as MGHRA and CDR2 as YSYEKL. The CDR3 sequence is 16 residues long. The CDR3 DNA reads as TGCGCCAGCACCCAAGTGATAGGGGGCCCCCTGAATGAGCAGTTCTTC. It encodes CASTQVIGGPLNEQFF.

This clonotype came up a few times. CDR3 loop: CASSSNQGDGYTF. The CDR3 region has the DNA TGCGCCAGCAGCTCAAATCAGGGGGATGGCTACACCTTC. The gene calls are TRBV5-1 and TRBJ1-2, with TRBD1 matching 7 bases. V lost 3 bases and J lost 6; bases outside the gene matches: 5. The CDR3 has 13 residues. Germline V CDR1 and CDR2: SGHRS, YFSETQ. Together with reference TRBV5-1 and TRBJ1-2, the CDR3 gives the full variable domain: KAGVTQTPRYLIKTRGQQVTLSCSPISGHRSVSWYQQTPGQGLQFLFEYFSETQRNKGNFPGRFSGRQFSNSRSEMNVSTLELGDSALYLCASSSNQGDGYTFGSGTRLTVV.

The chain uses TRBV9 and TRBJ2-1, with D unresolved. The length of the CDR3 is 13 residues. Per the germline V gene, CDR1 is SGDLS and CDR2 is YYNGEE. Trimming took off 3 bases at V and 10 bases at J, with 14 bases between the two ends. CDR3 coding DNA: TGTGCCAGCAGCGCTCCCCCTAAGGAGGAGCAGTTCTTC. This encodes CASSAPPKEEQFF.

V is TRBV5-1 and J is TRBJ2-3, with a possible D match to TRBD2 (5 bases). The V and J ends lost 6 bases and 4 bases respectively, with 18 bases between them. The V gene's germline CDR1 is SGHRS and CDR2 YFSETQ. The CDR3 is 15 amino acids. CDR3: CASMPRVWGADTQYF. In nucleotides, the CDR3 is TGCGCCAGCATGCCACGTGTGTGGGGAGCAGATACGCAGTATTTT.

V is TRBV19 and J is TRBJ2-2; D is unresolved. V was trimmed by 3 bases and J by 2 bases, leaving 7 bases between them. Germline V lookup: CDR1 LNHDA, CDR2 SQIVND (reference sequence). The CDR3 is 14 amino acids. As DNA, the CDR3 is TGTGCCAGTAGTATGCGCCACAACACCGGGGAGCTGTTTTTT. It translates to CASSMRHNTGELFF.

V gene TRBV29-1 combines with J gene TRBJ2-7; TRBD1 matches at 8 bases. Per the germline V gene, CDR1 is SQVTM and CDR2 is ANQGSEA. The CDR3 spans 14 residues. V shed 6 bases, J shed 7 bases, and the junction held 14 bases outside the gene matches. This CDR3 reads CSVNRGSPSLEQYF. Here the CDR3 DNA reads TGCAGCGTCAACAGGGGGTCGCCAAGTCTAGAGCAGTACTTC.

V and J are TRBV4-1 and TRBJ2-5, with D perhaps matching TRBD2 (5 bases). Trimming cost V 4 bases and J 1 base, with 13 bases left between them. From germline, CDR1 is MGHRA and CDR2 YSYEKL. CDR3 length: 15 residues. CDR3 DNA sequence: TGCGCCAGCAGCCGGCTCGAGCGGATCCAAGAGACCCAGTACTTC. Translating it yields CASSRLERIQETQYF.

This clonotype showed up many times. This chain links TRBV29-1 with TRBJ2-7; possibly TRBD1 or TRBD2 for D (5 bases each). Looked up from germline, CDR1 is SQVTM and CDR2 is ANQGSEA. V lost 7 bases and J lost 3, with 16 bases in between. This CDR3 is built from 13 residues. The CDR3 loop reads CSGFRDGDYEQYF. The CDR3 DNA sequence: TGCAGCGGATTCCGGGACGGAGACTACGAGCAGTACTTC.

Details on this clonotype: Mismatch with germline at one junction end may stem from a read error. The genes are TRBV2 and TRBJ2-1; 9 bases match TRBD2. Germline-derived CDR1 and CDR2 are SNHLY and FYNNEI. The CDR3 runs to 18 residues. The CDR3 region is CTSCLEGSGSLYANEQFF. Written as DNA, the CDR3 is TGTACCAGCTGTTTAGAGGGTAGCGGGAGTCTATATGCCAATGAGCAGTTCTTC. Supplemented by reference TRBV2 and TRBJ2-1, the full variable domain reads EPEVTQTPSHQVTQMGQEVILRCVPISNHLYFYWYRQILGQKVEFLVSFYNNEISEKSEIFDDQFSVERPDGSNFTLKIRSTKLEDSAMYFCTSCLEGSGSLYANEQFFGPGTRLTVL.

As concerns this clonotype: The junction differs from germline at one of its ends, possibly a read error. V usage is TRBV7-6 and J usage is TRBJ2-1; 9 positions agree with TRBD2. CDR1 is SGHVS and CDR2 is FNYEAQ in the germline V gene. The CDR3 sequence is 20 residues long. The CDR3, as DNA: TGTGCCAGGAGCTTAGCGTGGGGGGTAGCGGGAGAAAACTCCTACAATGAGCAGTTCTTC. Translation gives CARSLAWGVAGENSYNEQFF.

The CDR3 bases are TGTGCCAGCAGCACGACTCGGACAGGGCTGTACAATGAGCAGTTCTTC. Translation: CASSTTRTGLYNEQFF. The V call is TRBV11-2, the J call TRBJ2-1; 8 bases are a match to TRBD1. The V gene's germline CDR1 is SGHAT and CDR2 FQNNGV. The CDR3 runs to 16 residues. The V segment lost 5 bases and the J segment 4 bases; nucleotides outside the gene matches: 10.

This clonotype was seen many times. The V gene is TRBV20-1, the J gene TRBJ1-2; the D gene is possibly TRBD1 (6 bases). The V gene lost 4 bases and the J gene lost 5 bases, with 11 bases spanning the gap. Per germline, CDR1 DFQATT and CDR2 SNEGSKA (reference sequence). CDR3 length equals 12 residues. The CDR3 bases are TGCAGTGCTAAGGGGGTGGGTTATGGCTACACCTTC. It is translated as CSAKGVGYGYTF.

In this sample, this clonotype turned up many times. The rearrangement joins TRBV14 to TRBJ2-3; D remains ambiguous. Per the germline V gene, CDR1 is SGHDN and CDR2 is FVKESK. This CDR3 spans 19 amino acids. Trimming took off 1 base at V and 2 bases at J, with 22 bases between the two ends. The CDR3 bases are TGTGCCAGCAGCCAAGGGAAGCTGTACGGACCCCTCACCACAGATACGCAGTATTTT. Its translation: CASSQGKLYGPLTTDTQYF.

There are many counts of this clonotype. J is TRBJ2-7 and V is TRBV14, with TRBD2 matching over 8 bases. The ends lost 4 bases at V and 4 bases at J; junction bases unmatched: 6. Germline V gene data show CDR1 as SGHDN and CDR2 as FVKESK. This CDR3 region has 14 residues. CDR3 coding DNA: TGTGCCAGCAGCCCAATCGGGGGGGCGTACGAGCAGTACTTC. It translates to CASSPIGGAYEQYF.

This clonotype showed up just a few times. J is TRBJ2-1 and V is TRBV20-1, with 8 bases fitting TRBD2. Trimming took 6 bases from V and 6 from J; bases not matched to a gene: 10. CDR1 is DFQATT and CDR2 is SNEGSKA in the germline V gene (reference sequence). CDR3 length: 14 amino acids. The DNA of the CDR3 is TGCAGTGCCAACCTCCTCCTAGCGGGCAATGAGCAGTTCTTC. Protein: CSANLLLAGNEQFF.

This clonotype was found a few times. This rearrangement joins TRBV25-1 to TRBJ2-3; no clear D. The CDR3 totals 15 residues. Germline-derived CDR1 and CDR2 are MGHDK and SYGVNS. The V end lost 5 bases, the J end lost 0 bases, and 12 bases lay between the germline ends. CDR3 in amino acids: CASSPRRTSTDTQYF. In DNA, the CDR3 is TGTGCCAGCAGTCCCCGGCGAACTAGCACAGATACGCAGTATTTT.

A few counts support this clonotype. This chain links TRBV11-2 with TRBJ1-1; no clear D. Trimming took 0 bases from V and 2 from J, leaving 10 bases between them. The CDR3 length is 15 residues. Per the germline V gene, CDR1 is SGHAT and CDR2 is FQNNGV. In DNA form, the CDR3 reads TGTGCCAGCAGCTTAGATATAAGGCCCAACACTGAAGCTTTCTTT. This translates into CASSLDIRPNTEAFF. Based on the CDR3 plus reference TRBV11-2 and TRBJ1-1, the full variable domain is EAGVAQSPRYKIIEKRQSVAFWCNPISGHATLYWYQQILGQGPKLLIQFQNNGVVDDSQLPKDRFSAERLKGVDSTLKIQPAKLEDSAVYLCASSLDIRPNTEAFFGQGTRLTVV.

This clonotype was counted many times. The V gene is TRBV20-1, the J gene TRBJ1-5; D possibly corresponds to TRBD1 (6 bases). The CDR3 has 15 residues. The V gene's germline CDR1 is DFQATT and CDR2 SNEGSKA (reference sequence). Trimming took 3 bases from V and 1 from J, leaving 13 bases between them. The CDR3 is CSARSPGASNQPQHF. CDR3 in DNA: TGCAGTGCTAGGAGCCCGGGGGCCAGCAATCAGCCCCAGCATTTT.

Remarks on this clonotype: The junction departs from the called germline gene at one end, perhaps through a read error. The J gene is TRBJ2-1, the V gene TRBV7-8, with 7 bases fitting TRBD2. The CDR3 covers 15 residues. Germline assignment: CDR1 SGHVS and CDR2 FQNEAQ. This CDR3 is CASNLKASGYNEQFF. The CDR3 DNA is TGTGCCAGCAACTTAAAGGCTAGCGGCTACAATGAGCAGTTCTTC.

This clonotype was seen more than once but under ten times. The chain combines TRBV7-9 with TRBJ1-1; no clear D gene. The CDR3 runs 14 residues. Germline CDR1 reads SEHNR; CDR2 reads FQNEAQ (reference sequence). V gave up 1 base and J gave up 4 bases, with 10 bases separating them. For the CDR3, the DNA is TGTGCCAGCAGCTTAGAGACTAAGGGCACTGAAGCTTTCTTT. It translates to CASSLETKGTEAFF.

There are many counts of this clonotype. V gene TRBV29-1 combines with J gene TRBJ2-7; D gene unclear. From germline, CDR1 is SQVTM and CDR2 ANQGSEA. There are 13 residues in the CDR3. V shed 0 bases and J shed 1 base, with 7 bases lying between them. This CDR3 is CSVEDRSSYEQYF. The CDR3 nucleotides are TGCAGCGTTGAAGATCGAAGTTCCTACGAGCAGTACTTC.

This clonotype turned up a few times. This chain connects TRBV29-1 to TRBJ2-4, with D possibly matching TRBD2 (5 bases). Looked up from germline, CDR1 is SQVTM and CDR2 is ANQGSEA. The CDR3 is made up of 15 amino acids. Trimming shortened V by 1 base and J by 3 bases, and 13 bases separated the two germline ends. In DNA, the CDR3 is TGCAGCGTTGAAGTTTTCGCCGGGGTCAAAAACATTCAGTACTTC. This encodes CSVEVFAGVKNIQYF.

The chain combines TRBV25-1 with TRBJ1-4; D gene ambiguous. CDR3 length: 16 amino acids. Trimming took off 2 bases at V and 0 bases at J, with 10 bases between the two ends. Per the germline V gene, CDR1 is MGHDK and CDR2 is SYGVNS. This CDR3 is CASSEGRLATNEKLFF. DNA for the CDR3: TGTGCCAGCAGTGAAGGCAGACTTGCAACTAATGAAAAACTGTTTTTT.

Comments on this clonotype: This could be a read error, since a much larger clone is one nucleotide away. The chain employs TRBV29-1 and TRBJ1-1; perhaps TRBD1 as D (6 bases). Looked up from germline, CDR1 is SQVTM and CDR2 is ANQGSEA. The length of the CDR3 is 12 residues. In DNA form, the CDR3 reads TGCGGCGTCACCCGGGACACCACTGAAGCTTTCTTT. It yields the protein CGVTRDTTEAFF.

This clonotype was observed a handful of times. The rearrangement links TRBV7-6 to TRBJ2-7; 11 bases fit TRBD2. J gave up 5 bases and V 5 bases, and 17 bases lay outside the gene matches. Germline V gene sequence: CDR1 SGHVS, CDR2 FNYEAQ. CDR3 length: 18 amino acids. CDR3 coding DNA: TGTGCCAGCAGCCCCAACCCAATAACTAGCGGGAGAATCAACGAGCAGTACTTC. Translation: CASSPNPITSGRINEQYF. Together with reference TRBV7-6 and TRBJ2-7, the CDR3 gives the full variable domain: GAGVSQSPRYKVTKRGQDVALRCDPISGHVSLYWYRQALGQGPEFLTYFNYEAQQDKSGLPNDRFSAERPEGSISTLTIQRTEQRDSAMYRCASSPNPITSGRINEQYFGPGTRLTVT.

The rearrangement uses TRBV19 and TRBJ2-7; TRBD2 matches at 8 bases. Looked up from germline, CDR1 is LNHDA and CDR2 is SQIVND (reference sequence). This CDR3 has 18 residues. Unmatched junction bases numbered 14, after V lost 2 bases and J lost 2 bases. CDR3 sequence reads: CASSIQGLAGGPTYEQYF. CDR3 DNA sequence: TGTGCCAGTAGTATACAAGGCCTAGCGGGCGGCCCTACCTACGAGCAGTACTTC.

V usage is TRBV5-1 and J usage is TRBJ1-2; TRBD1 matches at 7 bases. The CDR3 is 16 residues long. The germline V gene encodes CDR1 SGHRS and CDR2 YFSETQ. V shed 3 bases, J shed 3 bases, and the junction held 11 bases outside the gene matches. CDR3 nucleotide sequence: TGCGCCAGCAGCTACTCTACAGGGGAGGTCGACTATGGCTACACCTTC. Translated: CASSYSTGEVDYGYTF.

This chain links TRBV15 with TRBJ2-3; D gene uncertain. Germline V gene lookup returns CDR1 LNHNV and CDR2 YYDKDF (reference sequence). This CDR3 region has 12 residues. V was shortened by 5 bases and J by 7 bases, with 10 bases between the two germline ends. DNA of the CDR3: TGTGCCACCAGCTCCACTTCCAATACGCAGTATTTT. It encodes CATSSTSNTQYF. The whole variable domain, filled in from reference TRBV15 and TRBJ2-3, reads DAMVIQNPRYQVTQFGKPVTLSCSQTLNHNVMYWYQQKSSQAPKLLFHYYDKDFNNEADTPDNFQSRRPNTSFCFLDIRSPGLGDTAMYLCATSSTSNTQYFGPGTRLTVL.

This clonotype was picked up many times. This chain joins TRBV5-1 and TRBJ2-5; D unresolved. The CDR3 spans 16 residues. The germline gives CDR1 SGHRS, CDR2 YFSETQ. V was shortened by 0 bases and J by 3 bases, with 15 bases between the two germline ends. The CDR3 region has the DNA TGCGCCAGCAGCTTGGGTACCCTATTCGGCAAAGAGACCCAGTACTTC. Protein: CASSLGTLFGKETQYF.

The rearrangement joins TRBV7-9 to TRBJ1-4, with D unclear. The CDR3 loop spans 15 amino acids. Germline values: CDR1 SEHNR, CDR2 FQNEAQ (reference sequence). With 5 bases removed from V and 4 bases from J, the gap between germline ends came to 14 bases. The CDR3 DNA reads as TGTGCCAGCAGCCCTCTCCTAGGCAGTAATGAAAAACTGTTTTTT. Translation gives CASSPLLGSNEKLFF.

The chain recombines TRBV10-3 with TRBJ1-5, with D tentatively TRBD1 (5 bases). The CDR3 consists of 16 residues. With 0 bases removed from V and 2 bases from J, the gap between germline ends came to 11 bases. CDR1 and CDR2 from the germline V gene are ENHRY and SYGVKD. In DNA, the CDR3 is TGTGCCATCAGTGAGTCGAGGGGTTATCGCAATCAGCCCCAGCATTTT. This encodes CAISESRGYRNQPQHF.